The rows below give T cell receptor beta chains drawn from one sample of a study of CD8+ T cells in alopecia areata. TCRdb keeps only in-frame clones here, not all; method: immunoSEQ multiplex PCR. In the table there are about 150,000 clones, about 60% of which are singletons. This specimen consisted of CD4+ T cells sorted from blood, obtained at week 0. These receptors were obtained from a human donor with alopecia areata. The CDR3 runs from the conserved cysteine through the conserved F or W. The D gene is left open where the match is weak. Not every row has a clone size; where given, it reads once, few, many or a size class.

V	D	size	J	DNA	CDR3
TRBV10-3	TRBD2	.	TRBJ2-7	TGTGCCATCAGTGGGGGCGGGAGCTCCTACGAGCAGTACTTC	CAISGGGSSYEQYF
TRBV7-2	TRBD2	few	TRBJ2-3	TGTGCCAGCAGCCAACTAGCGGGGACTACAGATACGCAGTATTTT	CASSQLAGTTDTQYF
TRBV30	.	.	TRBJ1-6	TGTGCCTGGAGTCGGGTAAGAGGGGCGAACCTCAATTCACCCCTCCACTTT	CAWSRVRGANLNSPLHF
TRBV7-2	.	.	TRBJ2-5	TGTGCCAGCAGCTTAGCCGAAGAGACCCAGTACTTC	CASSLAEETQYF
TRBV6-5	.	.	TRBJ1-4	TGTGCCAGCTTTGGAAGAGGAGCTAATGAAAAACTGTTTTTT	CASFGRGANEKLFF
TRBV5-1	.	once	TRBJ2-7	TGCGCCAGCAGCTTGTCTGACTACGAGCAGTACTTC	CASSLSDYEQYF
TRBV30	.	.	TRBJ1-1	TGTGCCTGGAGAAACTCGGCTGGGAGCACTGAAGCTTTCTTT	CAWRNSAGSTEAFF
TRBV23-1	.	.	TRBJ2-6	TGCGCCAGCAGTCATCCTGGACACCAAGGTGGGGCCAACGTCCTGACTTTC	CASSHPGHQGGANVLTF
TRBV2	.	few	TRBJ2-5	TGTGCCAGCAGTCCCACTCCGGGGTCTCCAGAGTACTTC	CASSPTPGSPEYF
TRBV7-2	TRBD1	.	TRBJ2-7	TGTGCCAGCAGCTTTACCGGGACAGGCACCTACGAGCAGTACTTC	CASSFTGTGTYEQYF
TRBV5-6	.	.	TRBJ2-1	TGTGCCAGCAGCTTGGTAGACGCCTACAATGAGCAGTTCTTC	CASSLVDAYNEQFF